Listed here are 5 T cell receptor beta chains from one sample, sequenced in a study of blood T cell repertoires in COVID-19. TCRdb's table, derived via immunoSEQ multiplex PCR, lists solely in-frame clones and lacks some. The repertoire holds around 290,000 clones, with approximately 86% as singletons. Specimen: PBMCs or T cells enriched from blood (not recorded which). Receptors were obtained from a woman aged 25 to 39 who had recovered from COVID-19.

V is TRBV12-5 and J is TRBJ2-1, with 11 bases lining up with TRBD2. V lost 6 bases to trimming and J lost 6 bases; unmatched junction nucleotides: 4. The length of the CDR3 is 14 residues. Germline V lookup: CDR1 LGHNT, CDR2 FRNRAP. The CDR3 spells CASGTGLAGNEQFF. The CDR3 nucleotides read TGTGCTAGTGGCACCGGACTAGCGGGCAATGAGCAGTTCTTC.

The gene calls are TRBV19 and TRBJ1-4; D possibly corresponds to TRBD1 (6 bases). Trimming stripped 1 base from V and 1 base from J, with 10 bases between. The CDR3 is 16 amino acids. CDR1 LNHDA and CDR2 SQIVND come from the germline V gene (reference sequence). CDR3 loop: CASSIGTARTNEKLFF. The CDR3 DNA is TGTGCCAGTAGTATAGGGACAGCCAGAACTAATGAAAAACTGTTTTTT.

The V and J genes are TRBV6-2 or TRBV6-3 and TRBJ1-1, with TRBD1 matching over 9 bases. This CDR3 comprises 16 residues. Losses at the gene ends were 5 bases for V and 0 bases for J; bases not matched to a gene: 7. The V gene's germline CDR1 is MNHEY and CDR2 SVGEGT. In DNA form, the CDR3 reads TGTGCCAGCAGTCAGCCGGGACAGGGCATGAACACTGAAGCTTTCTTT. Translating it yields CASSQPGQGMNTEAFF.

The chain links TRBV7-9 to TRBJ1-6, with D possibly TRBD1 on 6 matching bases. Looked up from germline, CDR1 is SEHNR and CDR2 is FQNEAQ (reference sequence). The CDR3 runs to 18 residues. Trimming took off 5 bases at V and 8 bases at J, with 25 bases between the two ends. CDR3 DNA sequence: TGTGCCAGCAGCAAGCTCGATCCAGGGGTGTTTATGGATTCACCCCTCCACTTT. As protein: CASSKLDPGVFMDSPLHF.

This chain joins TRBV15 and TRBJ1-5; D is possibly TRBD1 (5 bases). This CDR3 has 15 amino acids. Germline-derived CDR1 and CDR2 are LNHNV and YYDKDF (reference sequence). The germline V and J ends were trimmed by 0 bases and 4 bases, with 10 bases remaining between them. In nucleotides, the CDR3 is TGTGCCACCAGCAGAGAGTCACGGGGGAATCAGCCCCAGCATTTT. It is translated as CATSRESRGNQPQHF.